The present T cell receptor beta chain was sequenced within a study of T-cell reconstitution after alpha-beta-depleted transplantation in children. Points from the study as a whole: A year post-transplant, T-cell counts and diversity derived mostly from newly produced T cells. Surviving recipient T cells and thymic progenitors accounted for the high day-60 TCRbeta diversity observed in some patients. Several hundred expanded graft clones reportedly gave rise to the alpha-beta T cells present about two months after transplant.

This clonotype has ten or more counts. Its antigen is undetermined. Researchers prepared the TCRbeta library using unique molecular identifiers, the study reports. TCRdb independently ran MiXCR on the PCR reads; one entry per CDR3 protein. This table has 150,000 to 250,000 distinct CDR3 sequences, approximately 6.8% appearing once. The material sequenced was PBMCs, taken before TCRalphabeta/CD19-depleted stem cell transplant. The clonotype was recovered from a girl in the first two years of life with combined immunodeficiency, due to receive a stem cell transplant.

CDR3 bases: TGCGCCAGCAGCCAAGATGGGCACAGGGGAGATGAGCAGTTCTTC. Translated, it gives CASSQDGHRGDEQFF. The J gene is TRBJ2-1, the V gene TRBV4-3; 7 nucleotides agree with TRBD1. The CDR3 loop spans 15 amino acids. CDR1 and CDR2 (germline): LGHNA, YSLEER. The V segment lost 0 bases and the J segment 8 bases; nucleotides outside the gene matches: 7.